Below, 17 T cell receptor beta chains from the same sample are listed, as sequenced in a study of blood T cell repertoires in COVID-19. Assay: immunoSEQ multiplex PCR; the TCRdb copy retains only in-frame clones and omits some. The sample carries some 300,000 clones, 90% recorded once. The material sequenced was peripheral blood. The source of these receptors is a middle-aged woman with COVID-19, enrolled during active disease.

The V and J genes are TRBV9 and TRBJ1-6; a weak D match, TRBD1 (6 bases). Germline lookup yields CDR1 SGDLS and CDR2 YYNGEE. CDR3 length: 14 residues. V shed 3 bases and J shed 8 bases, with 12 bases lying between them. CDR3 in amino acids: CASSGGTPHSPLHF. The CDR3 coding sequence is TGTGCCAGCAGCGGAGGGACACCGCATTCACCCCTCCACTTT.

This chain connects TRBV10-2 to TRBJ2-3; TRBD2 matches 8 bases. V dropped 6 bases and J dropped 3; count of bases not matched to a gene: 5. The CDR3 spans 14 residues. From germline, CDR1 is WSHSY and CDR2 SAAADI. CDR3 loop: CASRPGLDTDTQYF. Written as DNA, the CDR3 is TGCGCCAGCAGGCCGGGACTAGATACAGATACGCAGTATTTT.

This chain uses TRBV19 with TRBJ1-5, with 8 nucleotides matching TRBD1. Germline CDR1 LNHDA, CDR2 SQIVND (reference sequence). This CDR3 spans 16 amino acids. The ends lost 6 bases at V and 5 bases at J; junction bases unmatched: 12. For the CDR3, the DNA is TGTGCCAGTAGATCCAGCTGGACAGGGCCGGATCAGCCCCAGCATTTT. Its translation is CASRSSWTGPDQPQHF.

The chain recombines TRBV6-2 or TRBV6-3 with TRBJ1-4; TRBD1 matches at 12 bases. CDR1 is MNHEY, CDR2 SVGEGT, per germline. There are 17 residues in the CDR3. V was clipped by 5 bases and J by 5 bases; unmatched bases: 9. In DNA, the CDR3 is TGTGCCAGCAGTCCCCGGGACAGGGGGCGAGAGAATGAAAAACTGTTTTTT. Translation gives CASSPRDRGRENEKLFF.

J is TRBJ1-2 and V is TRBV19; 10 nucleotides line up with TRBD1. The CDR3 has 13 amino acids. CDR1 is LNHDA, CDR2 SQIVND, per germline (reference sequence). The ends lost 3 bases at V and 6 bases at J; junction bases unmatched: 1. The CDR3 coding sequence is TGTGCCAGTAGTATGACAGGGGGCAATGGCTACACCTTC. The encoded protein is CASSMTGGNGYTF.

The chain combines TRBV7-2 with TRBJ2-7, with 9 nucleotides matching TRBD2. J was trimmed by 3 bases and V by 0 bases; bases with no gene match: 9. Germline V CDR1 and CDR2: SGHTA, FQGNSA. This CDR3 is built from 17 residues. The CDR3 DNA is TGTGCCAGCAGCTTAGCATCAAGCAGCGGGGGGATCTACGAGCAGTACTTC. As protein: CASSLASSSGGIYEQYF.

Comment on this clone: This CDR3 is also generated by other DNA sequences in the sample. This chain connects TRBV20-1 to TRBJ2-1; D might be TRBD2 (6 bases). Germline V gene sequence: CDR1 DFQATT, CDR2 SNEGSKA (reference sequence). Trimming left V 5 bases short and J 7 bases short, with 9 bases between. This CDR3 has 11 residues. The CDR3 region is CSASRGNEQFF. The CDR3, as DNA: TGCAGTGCTTCTCGGGGGAATGAGCAGTTCTTC.

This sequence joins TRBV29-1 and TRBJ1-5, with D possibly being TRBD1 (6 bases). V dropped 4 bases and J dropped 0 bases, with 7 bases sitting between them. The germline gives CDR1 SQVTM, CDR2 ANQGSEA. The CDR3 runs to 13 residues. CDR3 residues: CSVARGSNQPQHF. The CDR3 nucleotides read TGCAGCGTTGCCAGGGGTAGCAATCAGCCCCAGCATTTT.

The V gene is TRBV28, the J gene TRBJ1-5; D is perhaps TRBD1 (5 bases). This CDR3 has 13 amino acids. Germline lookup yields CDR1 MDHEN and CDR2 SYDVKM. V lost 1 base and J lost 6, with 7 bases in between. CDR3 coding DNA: TGTGCCAGCAGTTTATCGGGGGGTCAGCCCCAGCATTTT. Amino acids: CASSLSGGQPQHF. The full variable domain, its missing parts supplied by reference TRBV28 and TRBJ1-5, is DVKVTQSSRYLVKRTGEKVFLECVQDMDHENMFWYRQDPGLGLRLIYFSYDVKMKEKGDIPEGYSVSREKKERFSLILESASTNQTSMYLCASSLSGGQPQHFGDGTRLSIL.

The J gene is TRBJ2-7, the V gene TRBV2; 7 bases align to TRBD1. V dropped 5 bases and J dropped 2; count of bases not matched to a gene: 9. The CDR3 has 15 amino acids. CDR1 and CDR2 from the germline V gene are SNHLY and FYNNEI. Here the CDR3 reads CASSTRQGITYEQYF. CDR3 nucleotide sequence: TGTGCCAGCAGTACTCGACAGGGTATAACCTACGAGCAGTACTTC.

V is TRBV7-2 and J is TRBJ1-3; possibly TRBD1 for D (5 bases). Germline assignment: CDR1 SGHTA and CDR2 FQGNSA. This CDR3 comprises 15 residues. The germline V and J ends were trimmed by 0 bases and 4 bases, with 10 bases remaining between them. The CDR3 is CASSLAGGGGNTIYF. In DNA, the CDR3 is TGTGCCAGCAGCTTAGCTGGGGGAGGAGGAAACACCATATATTTT.

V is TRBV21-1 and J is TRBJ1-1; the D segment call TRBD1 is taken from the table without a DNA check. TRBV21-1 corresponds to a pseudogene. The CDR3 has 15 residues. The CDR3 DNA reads TGTGCCAGCAGCAGGGACAGGACAGAGGACACTGAAGCTTTCTTT. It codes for CASSRDRTEDTEAFF.

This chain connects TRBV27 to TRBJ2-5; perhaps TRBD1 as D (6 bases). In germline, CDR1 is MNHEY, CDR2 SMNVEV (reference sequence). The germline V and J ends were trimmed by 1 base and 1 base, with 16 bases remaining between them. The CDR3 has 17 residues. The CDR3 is CASSLFALQGIQETQYF. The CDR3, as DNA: TGTGCCAGCAGTTTATTTGCGTTACAGGGAATCCAAGAGACCCAGTACTTC.

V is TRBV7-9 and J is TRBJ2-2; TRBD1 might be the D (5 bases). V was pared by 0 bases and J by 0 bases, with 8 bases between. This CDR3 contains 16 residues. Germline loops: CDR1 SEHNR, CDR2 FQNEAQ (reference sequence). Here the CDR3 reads CASSLATATNTGELFF. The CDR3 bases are TGTGCCAGCAGCTTAGCGACAGCAACGAACACCGGGGAGCTGTTTTTT. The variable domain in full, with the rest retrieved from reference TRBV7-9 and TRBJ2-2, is DTGVSQNPRHKITKRGQNVTFRCDPISEHNRLYWYRQTLGQGPEFLTYFQNEAQLEKSRLLSDRFSAERPKGSFSTLEIQRTEQGDSAMYLCASSLATATNTGELFFGEGSRLTVL.

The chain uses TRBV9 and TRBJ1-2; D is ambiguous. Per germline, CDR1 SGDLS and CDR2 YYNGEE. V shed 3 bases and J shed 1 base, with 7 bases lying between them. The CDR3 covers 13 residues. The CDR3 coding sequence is TGTGCCAGCAGCGGTGGAGATAACTATGGCTACACCTTC. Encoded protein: CASSGGDNYGYTF.

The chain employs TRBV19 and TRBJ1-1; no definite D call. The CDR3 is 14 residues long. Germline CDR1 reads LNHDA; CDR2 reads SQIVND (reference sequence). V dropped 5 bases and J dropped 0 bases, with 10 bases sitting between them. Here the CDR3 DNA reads TGTGCCAGTAGTGCCAGAATAATGAACACTGAAGCTTTCTTT. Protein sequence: CASSARIMNTEAFF.

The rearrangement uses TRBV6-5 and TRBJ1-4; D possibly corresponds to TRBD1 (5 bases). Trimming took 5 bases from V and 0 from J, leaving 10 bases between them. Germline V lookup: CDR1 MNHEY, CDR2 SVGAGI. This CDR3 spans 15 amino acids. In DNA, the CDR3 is TGTGCCAGCAGTCCCGACAGTACAACTAATGAAAAACTGTTTTTT. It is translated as CASSPDSTTNEKLFF.